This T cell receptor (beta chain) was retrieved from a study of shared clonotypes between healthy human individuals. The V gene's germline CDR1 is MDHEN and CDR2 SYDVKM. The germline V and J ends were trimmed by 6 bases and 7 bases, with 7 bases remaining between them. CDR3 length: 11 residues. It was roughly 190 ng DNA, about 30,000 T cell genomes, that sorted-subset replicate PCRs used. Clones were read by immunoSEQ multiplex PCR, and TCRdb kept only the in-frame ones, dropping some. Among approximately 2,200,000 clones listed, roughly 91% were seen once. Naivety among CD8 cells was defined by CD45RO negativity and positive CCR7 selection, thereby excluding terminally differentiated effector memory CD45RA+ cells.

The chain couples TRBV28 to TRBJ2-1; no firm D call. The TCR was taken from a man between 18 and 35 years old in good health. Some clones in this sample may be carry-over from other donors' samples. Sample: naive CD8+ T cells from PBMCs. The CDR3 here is CASSPRNEQFF. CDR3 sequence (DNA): TGTGCCAGCAGCCCCCGGAATGAGCAGTTCTTC.